The entry below gives a single T cell receptor beta chain sequence along with its context. Its matching antigen is unknown. Deletions cut 0 bases from V and 6 bases from J, with 14 bases between. Per germline, CDR1 KGHSH and CDR2 LQKENI. The CDR3 loop spans 15 amino acids. The data stem from a study of OX40 agonist ivuxolimab in advanced cancers. Study summary: Three partial responders included one hepatocellular carcinoma patient and two cutaneous melanoma patients.

The study, taken as a whole, reports: It was not determined which antigens were specifically recognized by the peripheral T cells that had undergone clonal expansion. Averaging showed that CD8+ T cells had more expanded clones than CD4+ did.

Using immunoSEQ multiplex PCR, the repertoire was profiled, and TCRdb retains in-frame clones only, with some absent. Among approximately 88,000 clones listed, around nine tenths were seen once. The clonotype comes from an adult with an advanced solid tumor such as melanoma, head and neck, liver or kidney cancer. The chain recombines TRBV18 with TRBJ1-1, with D possibly being TRBD1 (6 bases). Sequenced material: CD4+ or CD8+ T cells sorted from blood, taken in a trial of the OX40 agonist ivuxolimab. The CDR3 bases are TGTGCCAGCTCACCACCCCAGGGGCGCGCCCCTGAAGCTTTCTTT. Translating gives CASSPPQGRAPEAFF. The variable domain in full, completed from reference TRBV18 and TRBJ1-1, reads NAGVMQNPRHLVRRRGQEARLRCSPMKGHSHVYWYRQLPEEGLKFMVYLQKENIIDESGMPKERFSAEFPKEGPSILRIQQVVRGDSAAYFCASSPPQGRAPEAFFGQGTRLTVV.